The 7 T cell receptor beta chains listed next were all sequenced from one sample in a study of shared clonotypes between healthy human individuals. Clones were read by immunoSEQ multiplex PCR, and TCRdb kept only the in-frame ones, dropping some. The data contain more than 1,200,000 clones, approximately 98.5% of them singletons. Sequenced sample: naive CD4+ T cells sorted from blood. Sample subset: CD45RA+ positively selected. The receptors originated from a man aged 25-40 years in good health.

The chain employs TRBV2 and TRBJ2-7, with TRBD2 identical over 8 bases. The CDR3 is made up of 16 amino acids. Germline CDR1 is SNHLY and CDR2 is FYNNEI. Trimming removed 8 bases from V and 6 bases from J; junction bases left unmatched: 18. The CDR3 coding sequence is TGTGCCAGCGGGGTACGACTAGCGAGATCATTACGCGAGCAGTACTTC. Translation: CASGVRLARSLREQYF.

For the CDR3, the DNA is TGTGCCAGCAGCGGACGACTAGCGGGAGATGGTGAGCAGTTCTTC. Translated: CASSGRLAGDGEQFF. This sequence joins TRBV9 and TRBJ2-1, with 12 nucleotides matching TRBD2. V gave up 3 bases and J gave up 9 bases; unmatched junction bases: 7. In germline, CDR1 is SGDLS, CDR2 YYNGEE. The CDR3 is 15 residues long.

The chain has TRBV5-4 and TRBJ2-7, with TRBD1 identical over 10 bases. V trimming: 4 bases; J trimming: 5 bases; junction bases outside the gene matches: 6. CDR3 length equals 14 residues. CDR1 is SGHNT, CDR2 YYREEE, per germline (reference sequence). The CDR3 nucleotides are TGTGCCAGCAGCCCGGGACAGGGGAGAGACGAGCAGTACTTC. The encoded protein is CASSPGQGRDEQYF.

The J gene is TRBJ2-3, the V gene TRBV5-8, with 7 bases aligning to TRBD2. Trimming removed 0 bases from V and 3 bases from J; junction bases left unmatched: 7. The CDR3 contains 16 residues. Germline loops: CDR1 SGHTS, CDR2 YDEGEE. The CDR3 is CASSLGLAVTTDTQYF. The CDR3 DNA sequence: TGTGCCAGCAGCTTGGGGCTAGCGGTAACAACAGATACGCAGTATTTT.

The chain carries TRBV25-1 and TRBJ2-1; no reliable D call. Germline loops: CDR1 MGHDK, CDR2 SYGVNS. The CDR3 consists of 15 residues. V lost 4 bases and J lost 0, with 10 bases in between. Here the CDR3 reads CASSALAGSYNEQFF. The CDR3 DNA follows: TGTGCCAGCAGTGCCCTCGCAGGCTCCTACAATGAGCAGTTCTTC.

In the case of this clone: Other DNA sequences in this specimen translate into the identical CDR3. The chain couples TRBV28 to TRBJ2-1, with TRBD2 matching over 13 bases. The germline V gene has CDR1 MDHEN and CDR2 SYDVKM. The V gene end was trimmed by 4 bases and the J gene end by 7 bases; junction bases not matched to a gene: 4. CDR3 size: 15 residues. In DNA, the CDR3 is TGTGCCAGCAGTTCAAGGACTAGCGGGAGTAATGAGCAGTTCTTC. This encodes CASSSRTSGSNEQFF.

In the case of this clone: Different DNA sequences within this sample yield the same CDR3. The V gene is TRBV6-5, the J gene TRBJ2-2; D is possibly TRBD1 (5 bases). The CDR3 contains 14 residues. V lost 2 bases and J lost 1, with 5 bases in between. CDR1 and CDR2 from the germline V gene are MNHEY and SVGAGI. The CDR3 sequence is CASSYRGNTGELFF. DNA of the CDR3: TGTGCCAGCAGTTACAGGGGGAACACCGGGGAGCTGTTTTTT.